The 19 T cell receptor beta chains in this list originate from one sample, sequenced in a study of T cells in women clearing cervical HPV infection. The repertoire was sequenced with immunoSEQ multiplex PCR; TCRdb's copy has only in-frame clones and lacks some. Reported are more than 15,000 clones; the ten largest clones contain about an eighth. Material for sequencing was blood buffy coat. The receptors originated from a woman aged 18 to 75 with a cervical HPV16 infection that either progressed to CIN3+ or cleared (not recorded which).

As regards this clone: At one end the junction does not follow the germline gene, possibly because of a read error. The read terminates 3 residues ahead of where the CDR3 ends, so the germline J gene completes it. The V gene is TRBV7-7, the J gene TRBJ2-7; possible D gene TRBD1, 5 bases. The CDR3 consists of 13 residues. Germline CDR1 SSHAT, CDR2 FNYEAQ (reference sequence). The CDR3 DNA, read in part, is TGTGCTAGCAGCCTAGACAGAAACTACGAG. The encoded protein is CASSLDRNYE. The whole CDR3 protein reads CASSLDRNYEQYF.

Regarding this clone: Read coverage stops 3 residues before the CDR3 terminus; the germline J gene supplies the remainder. The chain employs TRBV19 and TRBJ2-7, with TRBD2 matching 14 bases. With 5 bases clipped from V and 6 bases from J, the junction kept 3 bases outside the gene matches. CDR1 LNHDA and CDR2 SQIVND come from the germline V gene (reference sequence). The length of the CDR3 is 14 residues. The CDR3 is CASSPGLAGGEQYF. Partial CDR3 DNA: TGTGCCAGTAGTCCTGGACTAGCGGGAGGCGAG.

A remark on this clone: The read ends 3 residues before the CDR3 terminus; that terminus is restored from the germline J gene. V and J are TRBV6-1 and TRBJ2-1, with D perhaps TRBD1 or TRBD2 (7 bases each). Deletions cut 2 bases from V and 3 bases from J, with 14 bases between. The germline CDR1 and CDR2 sequences are MNHNS and SASEGT. This CDR3 comprises 16 residues. The CDR3 region is CASSEMGGGSYNEQFF. The sequenced part of the CDR3 DNA is TGTGCCAGCAGTGAAATGGGAGGGGGCAGCTACAATGAG.

For this clone: The sequence runs out 3 residues before the end of the CDR3; the remainder is reconstructed from the germline J gene. The V call is TRBV20-1, the J call TRBJ2-1; tentative D call: TRBD1 (6 bases). The length of the CDR3 is 16 residues. CDR1 and CDR2 from the germline V gene are DFQATT and SNEGSKA (reference sequence). V was clipped by 1 base and J by 8 bases, with 21 bases between them. The CDR3 is CSARAKGQGIGYEQFF. CDR3 DNA (partial): TGCAGTGCTAGAGCGAAGGGCCAGGGGATCGGCTATGAG.

CDR3 sequence: CSARDPSGAETDGYTF. CDR3 DNA (partial): TGCAGTGCTAGAGATCCCTCAGGGGCGGAGACGGATGGC. The rearrangement links TRBV20-1 to TRBJ1-2, with D maybe TRBD1 (6 bases). The CDR3 goes on 3 residues after the read ends, and that part is filled in from the germline J gene. The length of the CDR3 is 16 residues. From germline, CDR1 is DFQATT and CDR2 SNEGSKA (reference sequence). V lost 0 bases to trimming and J lost 6 bases, with 20 bases between them.

On this clone: The read ends 3 residues before the CDR3 terminus; that terminus is restored from the germline J gene. The chain links TRBV29-1 to TRBJ2-5; D is undetermined. The V end was cut by 7 bases, the J end by 2 bases, with 5 bases between. CDR1 SQVTM and CDR2 ANQGSEA come from the germline V gene. The CDR3 consists of 10 residues. CDR3 in amino acids: CSAEQETQYF. The DNA read from the CDR3 is TGCAGCGCAGAGCAAGAGACC.

On this clone itself: The read halts 3 residues ahead of the CDR3 end, with the missing end drawn from the germline J gene. The chain links TRBV20-1 to TRBJ1-2, with 8 bases matching TRBD1. The CDR3 covers 19 residues. Looked up from germline, CDR1 is DFQATT and CDR2 is SNEGSKA (reference sequence). The CDR3 bases that were read are TGCAGTGCTAGAGATCTGAATTCTAAAGTACAGGGGGATTCCCGCGGC. As protein: CSARDLNSKVQGDSRG. The whole CDR3 sequence reads CSARDLNSKVQGDSRGYTF.

About this clone: The CDR3 end lies 3 residues beyond the end of the read and is filled in from the germline J gene. The rearrangement uses TRBV9 and TRBJ2-1; TRBD2 matches at 9 bases. With 3 bases clipped from V and 8 bases from J, the junction kept 9 bases outside the gene matches. This CDR3 is 15 amino acids long. Germline CDR1 reads SGDLS; CDR2 reads YYNGEE. CDR3 sequence: CASSEGLAGYDEQFF. The CDR3 bases that were read are TGTGCCAGCAGCGAGGGACTAGCAGGTTACGATGAG.

Notes on this clone: The read terminates 3 residues ahead of where the CDR3 ends, so the germline J gene completes it. The rearrangement joins TRBV7-9 to TRBJ2-7; D may be TRBD1 or TRBD2 (5 bases each). With 4 bases removed from V and 0 bases from J, the gap between germline ends came to 10 bases. Germline CDR1 and CDR2: SEHNR and FQNEAQ (reference sequence). The CDR3 totals 14 residues. Partial CDR3 DNA: TGTGCCAGCAGCTACGCAGGGAGCTCCTACGAG. Translated: CASSYAGSSYE. The CDR3 as a whole reads CASSYAGSSYEQYF. Full variable domain (rest looked up from reference TRBV7-9 and TRBJ2-7): DTGVSQNPRHKITKRGQNVTFRCDPISEHNRLYWYRQTLGQGPEFLTYFQNEAQLEKSRLLSDRFSAERPKGSFSTLEIQRTEQGDSAMYLCASSYAGSSYEQYFGPGTRLTVT.

Comment on this clone: The read falls 3 residues short of the CDR3 end, and the missing part is taken from the germline J gene. This chain links TRBV19 with TRBJ2-1; 8 bases are shared with TRBD2. The CDR3 has 14 residues. V shed 6 bases, J shed 4 bases, and the junction held 5 bases outside the gene matches. Germline V gene lookup returns CDR1 LNHDA and CDR2 SQIVND (reference sequence). CDR3 DNA (partial): TGTGCCAGTAGGACGGGACTAGAGTACAATGAG. Protein sequence: CASRTGLEYNE. In full, the CDR3 reads CASRTGLEYNEQFF.

Remarks on this clone: The sequenced fragment ends 3 residues before the CDR3 boundary, so the rest is inferred from the germline J gene. The chain combines TRBV28 with TRBJ2-7; TRBD2 matches at 11 bases. There are 16 residues in the CDR3. The J segment lost 5 bases and the V segment lost 5 bases, leaving 11 bases of the junction unmatched. Germline CDR1 MDHEN, CDR2 SYDVKM. Partial CDR3 DNA: TGTGCCAGCAGTCTCGACCCATCTAGCGGGAGGCACGAG. Its translation: CASSLDPSSGRHE. The whole CDR3 region reads CASSLDPSSGRHEQYF.

As for this clone: The read halts 3 residues ahead of the CDR3 end, with the missing end drawn from the germline J gene. V and J are TRBV2 and TRBJ2-6; maybe TRBD2 (6 bases). The length of the CDR3 is 18 residues. CDR1 is SNHLY and CDR2 is FYNNEI in the germline V gene. V dropped 7 bases and J dropped 0 bases, with 19 bases sitting between them. The CDR3 region is CASTHRGGASSGANVLTF. The covered CDR3 bases are TGTGCCAGCACCCACCGTGGCGGGGCGAGCTCTGGGGCCAACGTC. Using reference TRBV2 and TRBJ2-6 for the parts outside the CDR3, the full variable domain is EPEVTQTPSHQVTQMGQEVILRCVPISNHLYFYWYRQILGQKVEFLVSFYNNEISEKSEIFDDQFSVERPDGSNFTLKIRSTKLEDSAMYFCASTHRGGASSGANVLTFGAGSRLTVL.

Worth noting for this clone: Coverage ceases 3 residues before the CDR3 finishes, and the germline J gene fills in the end. The V call is TRBV29-1, the J call TRBJ2-5; 7 positions match TRBD1. Germline-derived CDR1 and CDR2 are SQVTM and ANQGSEA. J gave up 2 bases and V 7 bases, and 22 bases lay outside the gene matches. The CDR3 length is 18 residues. The CDR3 reads CSAHGPKRKGTAQETQYF. Incomplete CDR3 DNA: TGCAGCGCCCACGGCCCCAAGAGAAAAGGGACAGCACAAGAGACC.

A remark on this clone: The CDR3 end falls 3 residues outside the read, so it is completed with the germline J gene. The chain uses TRBV11-2 and TRBJ1-2; weak D call: TRBD1 (5 bases). V was pared by 3 bases and J by 4 bases, with 9 bases between. The CDR3 sequence is 13 residues long. The germline V gene has CDR1 SGHAT and CDR2 FQNNGV. This CDR3 reads CASSFRTSYGYTF. The sequenced CDR3 bases are TGTGCCAGCAGCTTTAGGACAAGCTATGGC.

Of note for this clone: Read sequence stops 3 residues before the CDR3 end, and the germline J gene provides the missing end. The gene calls are TRBV10-3 and TRBJ2-5; tentatively, D is TRBD1 or TRBD2 (5 bases each). CDR1 is ENHRY, CDR2 SYGVKD, per germline. This CDR3 contains 14 residues. V gave up 2 bases and J gave up 0 bases, with 7 bases separating them. The CDR3 region is CAISERGDQETQYF. The DNA read from the CDR3 is TGTGCCATCAGTGAGCGAGGGGACCAAGAGACC.

To note about this clone: The missing CDR3 end, 3 residues past where the read stops, is filled in from the germline J gene. The chain joins TRBV5-1 to TRBJ2-3, with D possibly being TRBD1 (5 bases). The CDR3 spans 14 residues. The V gene's germline CDR1 is SGHRS and CDR2 YFSETQ. V dropped 2 bases and J dropped 1 base, with 8 bases sitting between them. This CDR3 reads CASSFIQGTDTQYF. The sequenced CDR3 bases are TGCGCCAGCAGCTTCATACAGGGCACAGATACG. The whole variable domain, filled in from reference TRBV5-1 and TRBJ2-3, reads KAGVTQTPRYLIKTRGQQVTLSCSPISGHRSVSWYQQTPGQGLQFLFEYFSETQRNKGNFPGRFSGRQFSNSRSEMNVSTLELGDSALYLCASSFIQGTDTQYFGPGTRLTVL.

To note about this clone: The read terminates 3 residues ahead of where the CDR3 ends, so the germline J gene completes it. The chain employs TRBV7-2 and TRBJ2-5; D is perhaps TRBD1 (5 bases). Germline values: CDR1 SGHTA, CDR2 FQGNSA. The CDR3 extends over 13 amino acids. Between the trimmed V and J ends, which lost 6 bases and 3 bases, there was a span of 11 bases. CDR3 bases read: TGTGCCAGCAGTAGGGGCAGGGAAGAGACC. It encodes CASSRGREET. The CDR3 as a whole reads CASSRGREETQYF.

A note on this clone: The read terminates 3 residues ahead of where the CDR3 ends, so the germline J gene completes it. The chain employs TRBV28 and TRBJ1-4; 9 nucleotides agree with TRBD1. Germline loops: CDR1 MDHEN, CDR2 SYDVKM. The junction had 8 bases not matched to a gene; V was cut back by 7 bases and J by 8 bases. The CDR3 is made up of 14 amino acids. This CDR3 is CASTRGQGGEKLFF. The CDR3 DNA, read in part, is TGTGCCAGCACCAGGGGACAGGGAGGCGAAAAA. The full variable domain, rest sourced from reference TRBV28 and TRBJ1-4, is DVKVTQSSRYLVKRTGEKVFLECVQDMDHENMFWYRQDPGLGLRLIYFSYDVKMKEKGDIPEGYSVSREKKERFSLILESASTNQTSMYLCASTRGQGGEKLFFGSGTQLSVL.

Notes on this clone: The read terminates 3 residues ahead of where the CDR3 ends, so the germline J gene completes it. V gene TRBV10-1 combines with J gene TRBJ2-1; 7 bases are shared with TRBD2. There are 14 residues in the CDR3. The germline V gene encodes CDR1 WNHNN and CDR2 SYGVQD (reference sequence). V trimming: 8 bases; J trimming: 9 bases; junction bases outside the gene matches: 13. The sequenced part of the CDR3 DNA is TGCGCCAGCGCTGGGGAAGCGGGGAAGGTTGAG. Its protein product is CASAGEAGKVE. Given in full, the CDR3 is CASAGEAGKVEQFF.